This entry features one TCR beta chain sequence. The data were taken from a study of blood T cell repertoires in COVID-19. Overall study context: Donors in the United States, Italy and Spain gave samples during acute or convalescent COVID-19.

Losses at the gene ends were 3 bases for V and 6 bases for J; bases not matched to a gene: 19. Germline V gene data show CDR1 as SGDLS and CDR2 as YYNGEE. There are 19 residues in the CDR3. Study processing details: The assay estimated nucleated cells by amplifying reference gene primers. TCRdb keeps only in-frame clones here, not all; method: immunoSEQ multiplex PCR. That table gives V, J and clone size, and the DNA gave D and trimming. The table lists about 130,000 clones, roughly 80% of them singletons. Specimen: peripheral blood. The chain couples TRBV9 to TRBJ2-3; 10 bases map to TRBD2. This clonotype was obtained from a woman between 70 and 85 years old with COVID-19, enrolled during active disease. The DNA of the CDR3 is TGTGCCAGCAGCGAGGGGTGGGCTAGCGGGGGCCCCGGGGCCGATACGCAGTATTTT. Translating it yields CASSEGWASGGPGADTQYF.